This TCR beta chain was identified in a study of blood T cell repertoires in COVID-19. Study at large: The United States, Italy and Spain provided the acute and convalescent COVID-19 samples. The analysed material was cDNA or gDNA that came from T cells, B-cell-depleted T cells, or PBMCs.

Original processing notes: Amplification of reference gene primers provided the estimated nucleated cell counts. Generated by immunoSEQ multiplex PCR, the TCRdb table keeps only in-frame clones and is missing some. Clone size and the V and J calls come from that table; the DNA yielded D and trimming. The sample yields under 350,000 clones, around 90% seen once. The Seattle site enrolled patients during active infection and followed them longitudinally. The sequenced sample was peripheral blood. The sequence was obtained from a woman aged 25 to 39 with COVID-19, enrolled during active disease.

The DNA for the CDR3 is TGTGCCAGTAGTGAACTGACTTCCACAGATACGCAGTATTTT. Translated, it gives CASSELTSTDTQYF. The chain has TRBV19 and TRBJ2-3, with D uncertain. The germline gives CDR1 LNHDA, CDR2 SQIVND (reference sequence). This CDR3 has 14 amino acids. V lost 5 bases and J lost 2, with 11 bases in between.